These 2 T cell receptor beta chains originate from one sample sequenced in a study of T-cell reconstitution after alpha-beta-depleted transplantation in children. The TCRbeta library incorporated unique molecular identifiers. TCRdb called the PCR reads again in MiXCR, with one record for every CDR3 protein. Among more than 45,000 distinct CDR3 sequences, roughly 52% were seen once, and the ten largest hold around two fifths. The material was peripheral blood, obtained before TCRalphabeta/CD19-depleted stem cell transplant. The receptors originated from a boy in the first two years of life with SCID, due to receive a stem cell transplant.

The J gene is TRBJ1-6, the V gene TRBV5-1; the match to TRBD1 covers 7 bases. V shed 0 bases, J shed 8 bases, and the junction held 11 bases outside the gene matches. Germline V CDR1 and CDR2: SGHRS, YFSETQ. The CDR3 runs to 17 residues. CDR3: CASSLVSGQAVYSPLHF. CDR3 coding DNA: TGCGCCAGCAGCTTGGTTTCTGGACAGGCGGTGTATTCACCCCTCCACTTT.

This clonotype is a singleton in its sample. The chain employs TRBV5-6 and TRBJ2-1; D may be TRBD2 (5 bases). The V gene's germline CDR1 is SGHDT and CDR2 YYEEEE. This CDR3 has 13 residues. V dropped 6 bases and J dropped 3 bases, with 10 bases sitting between them. The chain's CDR3 is CASIPSGYNEQFF. CDR3 in DNA: TGTGCCAGCATTCCCAGCGGCTACAATGAGCAGTTCTTC.